The clone carrying this T cell receptor beta chain rates as medium-sized (0.01 to 0.1%). Its antigen is still unknown. The template was RNA from unsorted bulk tissue. TCRbeta libraries were built with three rounds of nested PCR, modified from ARM-PCR. TCRdb used MiXCR to reprocess the multiplex PCR reads, holding one entry per CDR3 protein. The repertoire holds fewer than 85,000 distinct CDR3 sequences, over 70% seen once, with less than 15% in the top ten. This sample is drawn from a study of tumor and adjacent non-tumor tissue in lung cancer. Study-level information: The cohort had approximately 12 adenocarcinoma, a couple of squamous cell and 1 small cell patients.

CDR1 is MGHRA, CDR2 YSYEKL, per germline. After removal of 0 bases from V and 3 bases from J, the junction contained 8 bases not matched to a gene. The CDR3 contains 17 residues. Whole-study findings and limits: Patients with more diverse tumor TCRs had worse survival. In normal lung, the top 100 clones were significantly more dominant than in tumor.

This TCR was recovered from a woman aged 50 to 60 with non-small cell lung cancer. This chain links TRBV4-1 with TRBJ2-7; 10 bases line up with TRBD2. Sequencing was performed on lung tumor tissue. CDR3 in amino acids: CASSQDKSSGRHYEQYF. CDR3 nucleotide sequence: TGCGCCAGCAGCCAAGATAAGTCTAGCGGGAGACACTACGAGCAGTACTTC.